The clone carrying this T cell receptor (beta chain) came up a few times. Its antigen is not known. The sample belongs to a study of T-cell memory formation after mild COVID-19. At the level of the study: Each donor largely had its own TCR clusters.

Overall study findings and caveats: Clones that contracted from day 15 to 85 had balanced CD4/CD8; later expanders were CD4+ biased.

Germline V gene lookup returns CDR1 MNHEY and CDR2 SVGAGI. V was pared by 5 bases and J by 6 bases, with 10 bases between. The CDR3 consists of 13 residues. The 5'RACE method, run with constant-segment primers, produced TCR alpha and TCR beta cDNA libraries (carrying sample barcodes and UMIs). TCRdb re-derived calls from the 5' RACE reads in MiXCR, one entry per CDR3 protein. The sample records a few hundred thousand distinct CDR3 sequences, around a sixth being singletons. V gene TRBV6-5 combines with J gene TRBJ2-2; D uncertain. The clonotype was recovered from a man between 18 and 29 years old who had mild COVID-19 (a few samples of this study predate the infection). Cell type and time point are not known. The sequencing input was PBMCs or a T cell subset sorted from them (not recorded which). The CDR3 loop is CASSPKLAGELFF. DNA for the CDR3: TGTGCCAGCAGTCCTAAGTTAGCCGGGGAGCTGTTTTTT.